This TCR beta chain is drawn from a study of blood T cell repertoires in COVID-19. This clone was seen a single time. Data came from immunoSEQ multiplex PCR; TCRdb stores just in-frame clones and leaves some out. The table records some 170,000 clones, more than 80% of them present only once. V gave up 3 bases and J gave up 8 bases, with 13 bases separating them. The CDR3 is 13 amino acids. The germline CDR1 and CDR2 sequences are LGHNA and YSLEER. The TCR originated in a woman aged 55-70 years with COVID-19, enrolled during active disease. Sequenced input: peripheral blood. The chain carries TRBV4-3 and TRBJ1-1; tentative D call: TRBD1 (5 bases). This CDR3 reads CASSQATGWEAFF. The DNA of the CDR3 is TGCGCCAGCAGCCAGGCTACAGGTTGGGAAGCTTTCTTT.